Listed below are T cell receptor beta chains from one sample, sequenced in a study of cytomegalovirus exposure and HLA in healthy donors. Sequencing was performed with immunoSEQ multiplex PCR; in TCRdb, only in-frame clones are kept and a portion is missing. The sample lists roughly 130,000 clones, approximately 80% occurring once. The sequenced material came from PBMCs. These receptors originate from a man aged 35 to 55 in good health and CMV-seronegative. The CDR3 runs from the conserved cysteine through the conserved F or W. The order of the fields is J gene, clone size, D gene, V gene, CDR3 DNA, CDR3 protein. A D gene is named only where the DNA matches it firmly. The listing skips clone size in some rows; elsewhere it reads once, few, many or a size class.

TRBJ1-1 | . | . | TRBV6-5 | TGTGCCAGCAGTTACTCGATTTCGGGGTCCACTGAAGCTTTCTTT | CASSYSISGSTEAFF
TRBJ1-2 | few | . | TRBV19 | TGTGCCAGTACCCTGGACACCCTTAACTATGGCTACACCTTC | CASTLDTLNYGYTF
TRBJ1-6 | . | TRBD1 | TRBV9 | TGTGCCAGCAGCGTAGAAGACAGGGGCAGCTCACCCCTCCACTTT | CASSVEDRGSSPLHF
TRBJ2-5 | . | . | TRBV10-3 | TGTGCCACGGACCCGGGGAGCCAAGAGACCCAGTACTTC | CATDPGSQETQYF
TRBJ1-5 | . | . | TRBV6-1 | TGTGCCCACCGAGATAATTATAGCAATCAGCCCCAGCATTTT | CAHRDNYSNQPQHF
TRBJ2-7 | . | TRBD1 | TRBV9 | TGTGCCAGCAGCGTAGACGGGACAGGTGCCTACGAGCAGTACTTC | CASSVDGTGAYEQYF
TRBJ2-3 | . | . | TRBV28 | TGTGCCAGCAGTTTAAGGGAGCATACGCAGTATTTT | CASSLREHTQYF
TRBJ2-5 | once | TRBD2 | TRBV27 | TGTGCCAGCAGTTTCGGACTAGCGGGGGGGCAAGAGACCCAGTACTTC | CASSFGLAGGQETQYF
TRBJ1-6 | . | . | TRBV2 | TGTGCCAGCAGTCACAGTCGGGAAAGCTCCTATAATTCACCCCTCCACTTT | CASSHSRESSYNSPLHF
TRBJ1-6 | . | . | TRBV5-1 | TGCGCCAGCAGCCCCGATCCGGGGTCGAGCTATAATTCACCCCTCCACTTT | CASSPDPGSSYNSPLHF
TRBJ2-3 | once | TRBD2 | TRBV28 | TGTGCCAGCAGTTTGTCCTTGGGGTTCGGGGGGAATGGACCAGATACGCAGTATTTT | CASSLSLGFGGNGPDTQYF
TRBJ2-5 | . | . | TRBV7-3 | TGTGCCAGCAGCTCCTCTAATAGCGGACAGACCCAGTACTTC | CASSSSNSGQTQYF
TRBJ2-1 | few | TRBD2 | TRBV6-5 | TGTGCCAGCAGTTACCGGACTAGTGCAATCTATCGGGAGCAGTTCTTC | CASSYRTSAIYREQFF
TRBJ2-1 | . | TRBD1 | TRBV7-2 | TGTGCCAGCAGACGACAGGGAGTAGCTACATACAATGAGCAGTTCTTC | CASRRQGVATYNEQFF
TRBJ2-7 | . | TRBD2 | TRBV19 | TGTGCCAGTAGTGTCCTGGCGGGAGGACCCTACGAGCAGTACTTC | CASSVLAGGPYEQYF
TRBJ2-5 | . | . | TRBV6-1 | TGTGCCAGCAGTCTAGGGGTGACCCAGTACTTC | CASSLGVTQYF
TRBJ1-3 | . | . | TRBV10-3 | TGTGCCATCATTTCCGCCGGGACACAAGGAAACACCATATATTTT | CAIISAGTQGNTIYF
TRBJ2-2 | few | TRBD1 | TRBV9 | TGTGCCAGCAGCGACTCGACAGGGGGCGCGGGCGGGGAGCTGTTTTTT | CASSDSTGGAGGELFF
TRBJ1-3 | few | . | TRBV12-5 | TGTGCTAGTGGTTTCCGGGGGGTTGGAAACACCATATATTTT | CASGFRGVGNTIYF
TRBJ2-7 | . | . | TRBV28 | TGTGCCAGCACGGGGGTCGGCGGGATCTACGAGCAGTACTTC | CASTGVGGIYEQYF
TRBJ2-3 | . | TRBD2 | TRBV5-1 | TGCGCCAGCAGCGGTACTAGCGGCCCTCGGGATACGCAGTATTTT | CASSGTSGPRDTQYF
TRBJ2-7 | . | TRBD2 | TRBV30 | TGTGCCTGGAGTGTAGTACGGGGGGACGAGCAGTACTTC | CAWSVVRGDEQYF
TRBJ2-7 | . | TRBD1 | TRBV9 | TGTGCCAGCAGCACAGGGACAGGAACCTACGAGCAGTACTTC | CASSTGTGTYEQYF
TRBJ1-2 | . | TRBD1 | TRBV20-1 | TGCAGTGCTAACAGGGGGAATGGCTACACCTTC | CSANRGNGYTF
TRBJ2-3 | few | . | TRBV11-2 | TGTGCCAGCAGCTTAGGGGCGGGGACAGATACGCAGTATTTT | CASSLGAGTDTQYF
TRBJ2-5 | . | TRBD1 | TRBV9 | TGTGCCAGCAGCGACGACAGGGGCCTAGAGACCCAGTACTTC | CASSDDRGLETQYF
TRBJ2-1 | . | . | TRBV6-5 | TGTGCCAGCAGTTATCGGATAGCGGCCTACAATGAGCAGTTCTTC | CASSYRIAAYNEQFF
TRBJ2-7 | . | TRBD2 | TRBV5-1 | TGCGCCAGCAGCTTATTGACTAGCGGGAGTGCCTACGAGCAGTACTTC | CASSLLTSGSAYEQYF
TRBJ2-5 | . | TRBD2 | TRBV4-1 | TGCGCCAGCAGCCAAGATTGGGGACTAGCGGGACGAGAGACCCAGTACTTC | CASSQDWGLAGRETQYF
TRBJ1-5 | . | . | TRBV7-9 | TGTGCCAGCAGGCCGAGACAGCCCCAGCATTTT | CASRPRQPQHF
TRBJ1-6 | once | TRBD1 | TRBV18 | TGTGCCAGCTCCCTTGACAGGGTGAATTCACCCCTCCACTTT | CASSLDRVNSPLHF